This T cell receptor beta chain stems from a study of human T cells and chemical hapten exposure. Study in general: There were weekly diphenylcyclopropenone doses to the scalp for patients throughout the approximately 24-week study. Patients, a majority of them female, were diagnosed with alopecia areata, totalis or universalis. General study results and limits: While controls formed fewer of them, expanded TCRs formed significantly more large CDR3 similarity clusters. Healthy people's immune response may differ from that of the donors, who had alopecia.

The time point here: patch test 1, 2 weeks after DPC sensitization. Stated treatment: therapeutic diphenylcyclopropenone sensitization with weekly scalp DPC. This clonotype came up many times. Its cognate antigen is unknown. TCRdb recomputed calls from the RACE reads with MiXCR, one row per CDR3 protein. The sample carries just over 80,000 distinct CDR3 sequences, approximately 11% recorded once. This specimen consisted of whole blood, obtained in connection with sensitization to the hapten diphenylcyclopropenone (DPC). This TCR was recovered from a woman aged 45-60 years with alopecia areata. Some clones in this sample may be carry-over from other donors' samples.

As DNA, the CDR3 is TGCAGTGCTAGAGGAGGACAGGGCCCGAACACTGAAGCTTTCTTT. Protein: CSARGGQGPNTEAFF. V is TRBV20-1 and J is TRBJ1-1; 8 nucleotides match TRBD1. J gave up 1 base and V 1 base, and 5 bases lay outside the gene matches. The CDR3 totals 15 residues. Germline V lookup: CDR1 DFQATT, CDR2 SNEGSKA (reference sequence).